The clone carrying this T cell receptor (beta chain) occurred a few times. Its antigen is as yet unknown. This record belongs to a study of T cells in Graves' hyperthyroidism and ophthalmopathy. Study-level background: Peripheral blood draws took place at initial diagnosis, ahead of any treatment.

Findings and limits, study-wide: Among clonotypes expanded in thyroid above 0.001, most were also found in blood.

From germline, CDR1 is MGHDK and CDR2 SYGVNS. The V gene end was trimmed by 2 bases and the J gene end by 8 bases; junction bases not matched to a gene: 11. CDR3 length: 16 residues. Criteria for exclusion of patients were uncontrolled infection, other autoimmune disease, pregnancy or lactation. TCR beta CDR3 regions were amplified from RNA. First-round RT-PCR targeting the TCR CDR3 was performed with the HTBI primer set. TCRdb analysed the multiplex PCR reads with MiXCR anew, one entry per CDR3 protein. The table records about 690,000 distinct CDR3 sequences, around a sixth of them present only once.

This clonotype was sampled from a man aged 50-60 years with Graves' hyperthyroidism. The sequenced sample was blood. This sequence joins TRBV25-1 and TRBJ2-2, with 7 bases identical to TRBD1. CDR3 nucleotides: TGTGCCAGCAGTGAAACGTATGGGGCAGGGGGAGGGGAGCTGTTTTTT. This gives the protein CASSETYGAGGGELFF.